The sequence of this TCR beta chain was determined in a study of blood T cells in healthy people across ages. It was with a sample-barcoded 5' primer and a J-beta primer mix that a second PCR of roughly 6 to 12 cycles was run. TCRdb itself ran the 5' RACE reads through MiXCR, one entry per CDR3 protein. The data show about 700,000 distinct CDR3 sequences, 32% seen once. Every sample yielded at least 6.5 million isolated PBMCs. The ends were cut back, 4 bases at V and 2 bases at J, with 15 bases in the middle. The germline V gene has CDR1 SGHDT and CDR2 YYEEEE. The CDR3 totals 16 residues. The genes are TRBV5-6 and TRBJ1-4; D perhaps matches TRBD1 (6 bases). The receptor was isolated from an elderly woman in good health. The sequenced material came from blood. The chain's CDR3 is CASSLGTRGTNEKLFF. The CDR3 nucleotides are TGTGCCAGCAGCCTGGGGACAAGAGGGACTAATGAAAAACTGTTTTTT.